Shown below are 10 T cell receptor beta chains from a single sample sequenced in a study of blood T cell repertoires in COVID-19 (dated by TCRdb to 2020 to 2021). The library was produced with the immunoSEQ multiplex PCR assay. In its TCRdb copy, this immuneACCESS table keeps in-frame sequences only and misses some clones. Where compared with another copy, unresolved V genes explain less than half of these, and the others have no known cause. The sample profile shows roughly 290,000 clones; approximately 86% of them were found once. Clones ranked in the top ten supply around 2.1% of the sample. Sequencing input: peripheral blood. All receptors come from a woman in her twenties or thirties who had recovered from COVID-19.

The genes are TRBV28 and TRBJ2-7, with TRBD1 matching 9 bases. The CDR3 has 16 residues. CDR1 MDHEN and CDR2 SYDVKM come from the germline V gene. The V and J ends lost 4 bases and 5 bases, in that order; junction bases with no gene match: 12. CDR3 region: CASSSNLGQGLDEQYF. Here the CDR3 DNA reads TGTGCCAGCAGTTCAAACCTGGGACAGGGTCTCGACGAGCAGTACTTC.

The V and J genes are TRBV3-1 (or the pseudogene TRBV3-2) and TRBJ2-2; D perhaps matches TRBD2 (6 bases). The CDR3 runs 13 residues. CDR1 LGHDT and CDR2 YNNKEL come from the germline V gene (reference sequence). The V gene lost 4 bases and the J gene lost 6 bases, with 9 bases spanning the gap. The CDR3 nucleotides read TGTGCCAGCAGCCTCAGGGAGGCCGGGGAGCTGTTTTTT. Its protein product is CASSLREAGELFF.

The chain combines TRBV12-5 with TRBJ1-1; a weak D match, TRBD1 (5 bases). V dropped 5 bases and J dropped 5 bases, with 15 bases sitting between them. The germline gives CDR1 LGHNT, CDR2 FRNRAP. This CDR3 spans 14 amino acids. The CDR3 DNA is TGTGCTAGTGGTCTCAGGGATTTCGGGACTGAAGCTTTCTTT. Translating it yields CASGLRDFGTEAFF.

V is TRBV7-9 and J is TRBJ2-7; TRBD1 matches 11 bases. Losses at the gene ends were 4 bases for V and 0 bases for J; bases not matched to a gene: 2. In germline, CDR1 is SEHNR, CDR2 FQNEAQ (reference sequence). The CDR3 is made up of 15 amino acids. The CDR3, as DNA: TGTGCCAGCAGCTGGGACAGGGGGAGCTCCTACGAGCAGTACTTC. Amino acid sequence: CASSWDRGSSYEQYF.

The chain recombines TRBV7-9 with TRBJ1-1; 9 nucleotides align to TRBD1. The germline CDR1 and CDR2 sequences are SEHNR and FQNEAQ (reference sequence). With V trimmed by 3 bases and J by 4 bases, 6 bases remained unmatched. The CDR3 consists of 15 residues. CDR3 nucleotides: TGTGCCAGCAGCTTTGGACAGGGGAGATCCACTGAAGCTTTCTTT. Amino acid sequence: CASSFGQGRSTEAFF.

The chain employs TRBV28 and TRBJ1-6, with 7 bases aligning to TRBD1. This CDR3 spans 15 amino acids. Germline trimming cut 8 bases from V and 6 bases from J; bases unmatched to any gene: 10. Germline V CDR1 and CDR2: MDHEN, SYDVKM. This CDR3 reads CASLSGQVINSPLHF. CDR3 bases: TGTGCCAGCCTTTCAGGACAGGTTATTAATTCACCCCTCCACTTT.

The V gene is TRBV5-6, the J gene TRBJ1-5, with TRBD1 identical over 11 bases. This CDR3 region has 15 residues. Germline CDR1 is SGHDT and CDR2 is YYEEEE. J was trimmed by 5 bases and V by 3 bases; bases with no gene match: 4. The CDR3 DNA is TGTGCCAGCAGCTCCGGGACAGGGGGTGATCAGCCCCAGCATTTT. It yields the protein CASSSGTGGDQPQHF. Looking up the rest from reference TRBV5-6 and TRBJ1-5 gives the full variable domain: DAGVTQSPTHLIKTRGQQVTLRCSPKSGHDTVSWYQQALGQGPQFIFQYYEEEERQRGNFPDRFSGHQFPNYSSELNVNALLLGDSALYLCASSSGTGGDQPQHFGDGTRLSIL.

This chain uses TRBV10-3 with TRBJ2-3; 8 bases line up with TRBD1. Germline values: CDR1 ENHRY, CDR2 SYGVKD. The ends lost 6 bases at V and 0 bases at J; junction bases unmatched: 2. This CDR3 is 14 amino acids long. The CDR3 spells CAIRRTGSTDTQYF. The CDR3 DNA follows: TGTGCCATCAGGCGGACAGGGAGCACAGATACGCAGTATTTT.

The chain combines TRBV20-1 with TRBJ2-7; 12 bases are shared with TRBD2. Trimming took 3 bases from V and 3 from J; bases not matched to a gene: 6. This CDR3 is built from 15 residues. Germline V gene data show CDR1 as DFQATT and CDR2 as SNEGSKA (reference sequence). The CDR3 is CSASGLAGSSYEQYF. The CDR3 nucleotides read TGCAGTGCTAGTGGACTAGCGGGATCCAGCTACGAGCAGTACTTC.

V and J are TRBV3-1 (or the pseudogene TRBV3-2) and TRBJ2-7, with D possibly TRBD1 on 5 matching bases. The germline V and J ends were trimmed by 5 bases and 6 bases, with 8 bases remaining between them. Germline CDR1 and CDR2: LGHDT and YNNKEL (reference sequence). The CDR3 has 11 amino acids. The CDR3 loop reads CASSYTGEQYF. CDR3 in DNA: TGTGCCAGCAGCTACACAGGCGAGCAGTACTTC.